The 30 T cell receptor beta chains below come from one sample, sequenced in a study of T-cell memory formation after mild COVID-19 (dated by TCRdb to the early 2020s). The method was 5' RACE. Sequencing relied on an Illumina NovaSeq 6000. The public reads were run again by TCRdb, first through fastp at Q25 and then through MiXCR, and only productive beta chains were kept. Every entry covers one CDR3 protein and lists the most common genes and DNA from its rows. The sample table shows 140,000 to 150,000 distinct CDR3 sequences, and roughly a fifth are seen once. The top ten constitute about 2.3% of the sample. Sequenced: PBMCs or a T cell subset sorted from them (not recorded which). The source is an adult woman who had mild COVID-19 (a few samples of this study predate the infection). The sample titles of this study are shuffled in the database, so cell type and time point are left out; the donor was told from shared clones.

This clonotype was observed a few times. The chain employs TRBV7-2 and TRBJ2-5; D call uncertain. This CDR3 region has 14 residues. Per germline, CDR1 SGHTA and CDR2 FQGNSA. V was pared by 3 bases and J by 2 bases, with 10 bases between. The CDR3 coding sequence is TGTGCCAGCAGCTTCGACACGGTACAAGAGACCCAGTACTTC. Amino acids: CASSFDTVQETQYF.

This clonotype showed up just a few times. The rearrangement uses TRBV14 and TRBJ2-5; possibly TRBD2 for D (5 bases). The CDR3 is made up of 14 amino acids. CDR1 and CDR2 from the germline V gene are SGHDN and FVKESK. Trimming removed 2 bases at V and 2 bases at J, with 9 bases between. CDR3 sequence (DNA): TGTGCCAGCAGCCAAAACCGGGGACAAGAGACCCAGTACTTC. Translating gives CASSQNRGQETQYF.

This chain uses TRBV5-5 with TRBJ1-2; tentative D call: TRBD1 (5 bases). Trimming shortened V by 4 bases and J by 6 bases, and 16 bases separated the two germline ends. Looked up from germline, CDR1 is SGHKS and CDR2 is YYEKEE (reference sequence). CDR3 length: 14 amino acids. The CDR3 protein is CASSLGTFSHGYTF. The CDR3 coding sequence is TGTGCCAGCAGCCTTGGGACTTTTTCCCATGGCTACACCTTC.

V and J are TRBV19 and TRBJ2-3; a possible D gene is TRBD2 (6 bases). V was shortened by 3 bases and J by 5 bases, with 9 bases between the two germline ends. The CDR3 consists of 13 residues. The germline V gene encodes CDR1 LNHDA and CDR2 SQIVND (reference sequence). For the CDR3, the DNA is TGTGCCAGTAGTATGCGGGGTAAAGATACGCAGTATTTT. Translation gives CASSMRGKDTQYF.

This clonotype was counted a few times. J is TRBJ2-5 and V is TRBV6-5; tentatively, D is TRBD2 (5 bases). Trimming took 0 bases from V and 1 from J, leaving 15 bases between them. The CDR3 is 17 amino acids. Looked up from germline, CDR1 is MNHEY and CDR2 is SVGAGI. The CDR3 coding sequence is TGTGCCAGCAGTTACTCGATAGGGCAGGCGGGCCAAGAGACCCAGTACTTC. Its protein product is CASSYSIGQAGQETQYF.

This clonotype was counted only a few times. The chain recombines TRBV6-6 with TRBJ1-1; tentative D call: TRBD1 (6 bases). CDR1 is MNHNY, CDR2 SVGAGI, per germline (reference sequence). CDR3 length equals 15 residues. Trimming cost V 6 bases and J 5 bases, with 19 bases left between them. The CDR3 DNA follows: TGTGCCAGCAGCCAGACGGGGGGCGCGGGGACTGAAGCTTTCTTT. Its translation is CASSQTGGAGTEAFF.

The sample holds many counts of this clonotype. The rearrangement links TRBV7-3 to TRBJ2-2, with TRBD1 matching 7 bases. V lost 5 bases to trimming and J lost 4 bases; unmatched junction nucleotides: 7. From germline, CDR1 is SGHTA and CDR2 FQGTGA. This CDR3 is 15 amino acids long. Here the CDR3 reads CASSPTGAGTGELFF. For the CDR3, the DNA is TGTGCCAGCAGCCCCACAGGGGCTGGCACCGGGGAGCTGTTTTTT. Together with reference TRBV7-3 and TRBJ2-2, the CDR3 gives the full variable domain: GAGVSQTPSNKVTEKGKYVELRCDPISGHTALYWYRQSLGQGPEFLIYFQGTGAADDSGLPNDRFFAVRPEGSVSTLKIQRTERGDSAVYLCASSPTGAGTGELFFGEGSRLTVL.

This chain joins TRBV20-1 and TRBJ1-2, with a tentative D call TRBD1 (6 bases). Germline loops: CDR1 DFQATT, CDR2 SNEGSKA (reference sequence). The CDR3 totals 15 residues. Trimming stripped 0 bases from V and 7 bases from J, with 18 bases between. For the CDR3, the DNA is TGCAGTGCTAGAGATCAGGGGACCTCCTTGGGTGGCTACACCTTC. Its protein is CSARDQGTSLGGYTF.

This clonotype showed up just a few times. The gene calls are TRBV24-1 and TRBJ2-4; 10 nucleotides agree with TRBD1. CDR3 length: 16 residues. After removal of 4 bases from V and 7 bases from J, the junction contained 9 bases not matched to a gene. CDR1 is KGHDR and CDR2 is SFDVKD in the germline V gene. The CDR3 reads CATSDPTGGRSNIQYF. CDR3 nucleotides: TGTGCCACCAGTGACCCGACAGGGGGCAGGAGTAACATTCAGTACTTC.

This clonotype was observed a few times. V gene TRBV27 combines with J gene TRBJ2-7; D possibly matches TRBD1 or TRBD2 (5 bases each). Germline V gene data show CDR1 as MNHEY and CDR2 as SMNVEV (reference sequence). V was cut by 8 bases and J by 4 bases, with 15 bases left in between. The CDR3 extends over 13 amino acids. The CDR3 protein is CASRRQGEYEQYF. In DNA, the CDR3 is TGTGCCAGCCGCCGGCAGGGAGAATACGAGCAGTACTTC.

This clonotype was recorded a few times. The rearrangement joins TRBV29-1 to TRBJ2-6; TRBD2 is a possible D gene (5 bases). The V end was cut by 6 bases, the J end by 2 bases, with 17 bases between. Germline lookup yields CDR1 SQVTM and CDR2 ANQGSEA. This CDR3 contains 16 residues. As DNA, the CDR3 is TGCAGCGTCCGAAGTCCAGGAGGACCTGGGGCCAACGTCCTGACTTTC. This codes for CSVRSPGGPGANVLTF.

There are a few counts of this clonotype. The V gene is TRBV18, the J gene TRBJ2-7; 11 bases match TRBD1. This CDR3 is built from 15 residues. V lost 5 bases to trimming and J lost 4 bases; unmatched junction nucleotides: 7. The germline V gene has CDR1 KGHSH and CDR2 LQKENI. The CDR3 loop is CASSTMRDRGYEQYF. DNA for the CDR3: TGTGCCAGCTCAACCATGCGGGACAGGGGGTACGAGCAGTACTTC. The whole variable domain, filled in from reference TRBV18 and TRBJ2-7, reads NAGVMQNPRHLVRRRGQEARLRCSPMKGHSHVYWYRQLPEEGLKFMVYLQKENIIDESGMPKERFSAEFPKEGPSILRIQQVVRGDSAAYFCASSTMRDRGYEQYFGPGTRLTVT.

The gene calls are TRBV3-1 and TRBJ2-7; TRBD1 matches at 12 bases. The junction had 13 bases not matched to a gene; V was cut back by 4 bases and J by 6 bases. Germline V gene data show CDR1 as LGHDT and CDR2 as YNNKEL (reference sequence). The CDR3 covers 17 residues. CDR3 loop: CASSPRDRGRVVLEQYF. CDR3 DNA sequence: TGTGCCAGCAGCCCCCGGGACAGGGGGCGCGTAGTGCTCGAGCAGTACTTC.

This clonotype has more than one count but fewer than ten. The CDR3, as DNA: TGTGCCAGCAGTGAAGGGGGACTGGGGCCCACCACAGATACGCAGTATTTT. This gives the protein CASSEGGLGPTTDTQYF. The chain carries TRBV25-1 and TRBJ2-3, with a weak D call TRBD2 (6 bases). From germline, CDR1 is MGHDK and CDR2 SYGVNS. The CDR3 has 17 residues. The germline V and J ends were trimmed by 2 bases and 2 bases, with 17 bases remaining between them.

The chain employs TRBV5-1 and TRBJ2-7, with 11 bases lining up with TRBD2. The CDR3 covers 15 residues. J gave up 3 bases and V 4 bases, and 6 bases lay outside the gene matches. Germline loops: CDR1 SGHRS, CDR2 YFSETQ. The CDR3 is CASSGRTSGFYEQYF. The CDR3 DNA reads TGCGCCAGCAGCGGACGGACTAGCGGGTTCTACGAGCAGTACTTC.

This chain's CDR3 is CASAERLAVNEQFF. CDR3 coding DNA: TGTGCCAGCGCGGAGAGACTAGCGGTTAATGAGCAGTTCTTC. The chain recombines TRBV9 with TRBJ2-1; 9 positions agree with TRBD2. V lost 7 bases, J lost 7 bases, and 9 bases stayed unmatched. Germline CDR1 and CDR2: SGDLS and YYNGEE. The CDR3 has 14 amino acids.

V and J are TRBV20-1 and TRBJ1-2; D gene unclear. The CDR3 spans 12 residues. V lost 1 base and J lost 4, with 7 bases in between. Germline CDR1 DFQATT, CDR2 SNEGSKA (reference sequence). DNA of the CDR3: TGCAGTGCTAGAGGACTTCCCTATGGCTACACCTTC. This codes for CSARGLPYGYTF.

This clonotype showed up just a few times. This sequence joins TRBV30 and TRBJ2-1; D is unclear. The germline V gene encodes CDR1 GTSNPN and CDR2 SVGIG (reference sequence). CDR3 size: 15 residues. Deletions cut 7 bases from V and 0 bases from J, with 16 bases between. CDR3 protein: CASITRAPSYNEQFF. The CDR3 DNA is TGTGCCTCGATTACACGAGCGCCCTCCTACAATGAGCAGTTCTTC.

This chain connects TRBV5-1 to TRBJ2-1, with D possibly being TRBD1 (6 bases). V was clipped by 2 bases and J by 8 bases, with 8 bases between them. Germline CDR1 and CDR2: SGHRS and YFSETQ. The CDR3 runs 12 residues. This CDR3 reads CASSLQGYEQFF. CDR3 bases: TGCGCCAGCAGCTTACAGGGTTATGAGCAGTTCTTC. Combining the CDR3 with reference TRBV5-1 and TRBJ2-1 gives the whole variable domain KAGVTQTPRYLIKTRGQQVTLSCSPISGHRSVSWYQQTPGQGLQFLFEYFSETQRNKGNFPGRFSGRQFSNSRSEMNVSTLELGDSALYLCASSLQGYEQFFGPGTRLTVL.

The chain recombines TRBV7-2 with TRBJ2-3; D remains ambiguous. The CDR3 length is 13 residues. Deletions cut 1 base from V and 5 bases from J, with 7 bases between. Germline V gene sequence: CDR1 SGHTA, CDR2 FQGNSA. CDR3 in DNA: TGTGCCAGCAGCTTAGGTCGAAAAGATACGCAGTATTTT. This codes for CASSLGRKDTQYF.

The chain joins TRBV2 to TRBJ2-7, with D tentatively TRBD1 or TRBD2 (6 bases each). The CDR3 has 14 amino acids. V lost 6 bases and J lost 2, with 14 bases in between. Germline-derived CDR1 and CDR2 are SNHLY and FYNNEI. CDR3 DNA sequence: TGTGCCAGCAGCGGGGGAAGACAGGCCTACGAGCAGTACTTC. Translated: CASSGGRQAYEQYF.

V usage is TRBV7-9 and J usage is TRBJ1-5; D ambiguous. V dropped 1 base and J dropped 7 bases, with 14 bases sitting between them. CDR3 length equals 15 residues. Looked up from germline, CDR1 is SEHNR and CDR2 is FQNEAQ (reference sequence). The DNA for the CDR3 is TGTGCCAGCAGCTTAGATTCGGGTGGCTACCAGCCCCAGCATTTT. It codes for CASSLDSGGYQPQHF.

The CDR3, as DNA: TGTGCCAGCAGCTTAGCGGGAGCCGACACCGGGGAGCTGTTTTTT. Its protein product is CASSLAGADTGELFF. The V gene is TRBV5-6, the J gene TRBJ2-2; TRBD2 aligns across 8 bases. The V gene's germline CDR1 is SGHDT and CDR2 YYEEEE. The CDR3 contains 15 residues. V shed 2 bases and J 3 bases; nucleotides not matched to a gene: 3.

In this sample, this clonotype turned up a few times. The V and J genes are TRBV7-2 and TRBJ2-1; no definite D call. Trimming shortened V by 5 bases and J by 0 bases, and 5 bases separated the two germline ends. Germline CDR1 reads SGHTA; CDR2 reads FQGNSA. The CDR3 runs 13 residues. CDR3 in DNA: TGTGCCAGCAGCCGAAGCTCCTACAATGAGCAGTTCTTC. Translating it yields CASSRSSYNEQFF.

This clonotype has only a few counts. This sequence joins TRBV7-2 and TRBJ2-1; TRBD2 matches 10 bases. The germline V gene has CDR1 SGHTA and CDR2 FQGNSA. Trimming removed 5 bases from V and 4 bases from J; junction bases left unmatched: 14. The CDR3 is made up of 18 amino acids. CDR3 DNA sequence: TGTGCCAGCAGCCTAAGGGCAGTAGCGGGGGGAACTTACAATGAGCAGTTCTTC. Translating it yields CASSLRAVAGGTYNEQFF.

The V call is TRBV2, the J call TRBJ1-2; D is ambiguous. The CDR3 is made up of 12 amino acids. The germline V gene encodes CDR1 SNHLY and CDR2 FYNNEI. The V end lost 1 base, the J end lost 6 bases, and 6 bases lay between the germline ends. The CDR3 sequence is CASSEGAHGYTF. DNA for the CDR3: TGTGCCAGCAGTGAAGGGGCTCATGGCTACACCTTC.

The chain is built from TRBV12-3 or TRBV12-4 and TRBJ1-5; D is unclear. Trimming pared 3 bases from V and 4 bases from J, leaving 13 bases between. The CDR3 is 15 residues long. This chain's CDR3 is CASSFSVRENQPQHF. For the CDR3, the DNA is TGTGCCAGCAGTTTTTCGGTGAGGGAAAATCAGCCCCAGCATTTT.

This chain connects TRBV20-1 to TRBJ1-5; a possible D gene is TRBD1 (5 bases). Germline-derived CDR1 and CDR2 are DFQATT and SNEGSKA (reference sequence). V lost 3 bases to trimming and J lost 3 bases, with 9 bases between them. CDR3 size: 13 residues. The CDR3 DNA reads TGCAGTGCTAGTCAAGGGGCCAATCAGCCCCAGCATTTT. This sequence encodes CSASQGANQPQHF.

This clonotype was counted once. The chain links TRBV18 to TRBJ1-5; D may be TRBD1 (5 bases). The CDR3 runs 14 residues. The germline gives CDR1 KGHSH, CDR2 LQKENI. V was cut by 3 bases and J by 3 bases, with 9 bases left in between. CDR3 sequence: CASSPGENNQPQHF. In DNA form, the CDR3 reads TGTGCCAGCTCACCGGGGGAGAACAATCAGCCCCAGCATTTT.

This clonotype was seen a few times. J is TRBJ2-3 and V is TRBV4-1; D possibly corresponds to TRBD2 (5 bases). The CDR3 spans 15 residues. V dropped 4 bases and J dropped 2 bases, with 13 bases sitting between them. The germline V gene encodes CDR1 MGHRA and CDR2 YSYEKL. The CDR3 spells CASSLRLIFTDTQYF. DNA of the CDR3: TGCGCCAGCAGCCTCCGACTAATTTTCACAGATACGCAGTATTTT.